This TCR beta chain was recovered during a study of metastatic and nonmetastatic thyroid tumors. General study points: When malignant thyroid tumors were compared with benign nodules, TCR beta diversity was reportedly significantly higher in the malignant tumors. This held in both blood and tumor samples.

Through MiXCR, TCRdb re-clonotyped the PCR reads. This table holds some 64,000 clones, 4% to 4.5% found once. A word on this clone: No antigen is known for it.

Not a single patient had been given any form of treatment at any point before undergoing thyroid surgery. The TCR was taken from a female donor with papillary thyroid cancer or a benign thyroid nodule (not recorded which). Some clones in this sample may be carry-over from other donors' samples. Sequences were obtained from blood.

This chain's CDR3 is CASCLRNGREQFF. The CDR3, as DNA: TGTGCCAGCTGTCTACGTAATGGGAGGGAGCAGTTCTTC. The chain employs TRBV6-5 and TRBJ2-1, with a tentative D call TRBD2 (6 bases). CDR1 and CDR2 from the germline V gene are MNHEY and SVGAGI. The CDR3 extends over 13 amino acids. Trimming took off 8 bases at V and 10 bases at J, with 18 bases between the two ends.